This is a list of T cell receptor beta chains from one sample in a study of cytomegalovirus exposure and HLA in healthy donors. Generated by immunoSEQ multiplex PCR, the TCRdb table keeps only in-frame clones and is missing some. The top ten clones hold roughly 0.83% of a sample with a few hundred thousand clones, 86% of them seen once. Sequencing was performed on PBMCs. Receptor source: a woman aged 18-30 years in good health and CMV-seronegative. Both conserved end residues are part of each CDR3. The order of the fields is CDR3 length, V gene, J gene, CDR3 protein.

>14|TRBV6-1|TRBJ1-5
CASSAGQGNQPQHF
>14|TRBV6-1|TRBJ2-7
CASSEAGGGDEQYF
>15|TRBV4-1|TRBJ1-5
CASSQALISNQPQHF
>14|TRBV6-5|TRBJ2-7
CASTGDRSVYEQYF
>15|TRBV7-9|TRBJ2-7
CASSLAGLAQGEQYF
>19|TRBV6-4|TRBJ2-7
CASSDMTPGRDLLSYEQYF
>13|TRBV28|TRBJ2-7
CASSSDRDGEQYF
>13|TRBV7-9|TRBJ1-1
CASSPQGEPEAFF
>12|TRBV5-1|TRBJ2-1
CASSSTSNEQFF
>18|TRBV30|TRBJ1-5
CAWRGGTGRPYSNQPQHF
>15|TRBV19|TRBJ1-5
CASSTQGYSNQPQHF
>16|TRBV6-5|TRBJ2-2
CASSYPGLAGVGELFF
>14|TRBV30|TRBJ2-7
CAWSVSDGVYEQYF
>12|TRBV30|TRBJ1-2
CAWSLTNYGYTF
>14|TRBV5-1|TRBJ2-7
CASRPTPGTYEQYF
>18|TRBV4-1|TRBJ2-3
CASSRVSRGSGGRDTQYF
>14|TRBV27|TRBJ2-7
CASSLLARAHEQYF
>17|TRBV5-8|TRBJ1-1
CASSLRRQGVVNTEAFF
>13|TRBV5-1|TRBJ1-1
CASSQGLNTEAFF
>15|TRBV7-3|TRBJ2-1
CASSLTPSEYNEQFF
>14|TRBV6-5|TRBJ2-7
CASSPIGQAYEQYF
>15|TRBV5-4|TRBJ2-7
CASSRSWAGTYEQYF
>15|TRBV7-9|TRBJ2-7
CASSLVSGGGSEQYF
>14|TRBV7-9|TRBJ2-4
CASSFDEGGNIQYF
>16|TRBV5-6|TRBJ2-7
CASTPTPTSKKNEQYF
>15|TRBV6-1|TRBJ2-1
CASSERASGYNEQFF
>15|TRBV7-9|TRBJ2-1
CASSPRGFSYNEQFF
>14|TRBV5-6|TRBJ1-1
CASSLTGRNTEAFF
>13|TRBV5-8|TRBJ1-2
CAVPRDANYGYTF
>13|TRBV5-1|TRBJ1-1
CASSYQGNTEAFF
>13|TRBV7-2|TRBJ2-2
CASSSLGGGELFF
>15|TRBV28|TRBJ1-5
CASSTQGIGNQPQHF
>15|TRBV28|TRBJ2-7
CASSTSGGAPYEQYF
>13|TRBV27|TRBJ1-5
CASSLGRNQPQHF
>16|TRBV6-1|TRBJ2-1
CASSGRDYRSYNEQFF
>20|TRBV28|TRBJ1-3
CASSLLVAVGDKSSGNTIYF
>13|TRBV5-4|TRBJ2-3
CAFPREVGDTQYF
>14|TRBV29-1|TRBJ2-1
CSVAQRFYYNEQFF
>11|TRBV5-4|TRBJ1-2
CASSENYGYTF
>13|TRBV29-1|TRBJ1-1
CSARGGLNTEAFF
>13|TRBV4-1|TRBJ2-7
CASSFNRGYEQYF
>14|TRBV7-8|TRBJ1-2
CASSLQGAGYGYTF
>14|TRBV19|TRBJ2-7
CASSFQGFTYEQYF
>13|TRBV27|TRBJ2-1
CASTELQSNEQFF
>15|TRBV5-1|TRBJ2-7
CASSLRSGHSYEQYF
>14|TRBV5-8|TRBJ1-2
CASSLRTLNYGYTF
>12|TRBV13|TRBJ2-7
CASSLGLVEQYF
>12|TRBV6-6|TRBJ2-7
CASSNTPYEQYF
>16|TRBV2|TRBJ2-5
CASSVPTEGASETQYF
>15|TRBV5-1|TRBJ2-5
CASSHRTGTGETQYF
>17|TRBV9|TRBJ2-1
CASSARGGTGAYNEQFF
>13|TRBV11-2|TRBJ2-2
CASSVPSIGELFF
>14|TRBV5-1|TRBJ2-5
CASSHGTVQETQYF
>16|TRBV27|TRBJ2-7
CASSLIHSGSGYEQYF
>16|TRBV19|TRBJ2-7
CASSIGRTVTSYEQYF
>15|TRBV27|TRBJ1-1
CASSSLPGGNTEAFF
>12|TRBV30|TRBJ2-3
CAWNPGTDTQYF